One T cell receptor beta chain is described in this entry. Its specificity is unknown. This sample was taken from a study of T cell responses to AZD1222 COVID-19 vaccine. Sequenced by immunoSEQ multiplex PCR; TCRdb stores in-frame clones only, minus some. In the table there are around 150,000 clones, under 95% of which are singletons. Study-wide findings and caveats: The breadth and depth of Spike-specific TCRs increased once two AZD1222 doses had been given.

Germline-derived CDR1 and CDR2 are LGHDT and YNNKEL (reference sequence). This CDR3 contains 13 residues. V was clipped by 4 bases and J by 8 bases; unmatched bases: 3. The rearrangement joins TRBV3-1 (or the pseudogene TRBV3-2) to TRBJ1-2; TRBD1 matches 11 bases. This specimen consisted of peripheral blood, obtained 28 days after the second AZD1222 dose. The clonotype originates from an adult who received the AZD1222 COVID-19 vaccine. The CDR3 DNA is TGTGCCAGCAGCCCAGGGACAGGGGGAGGCTACACCTTC. As protein: CASSPGTGGGYTF.